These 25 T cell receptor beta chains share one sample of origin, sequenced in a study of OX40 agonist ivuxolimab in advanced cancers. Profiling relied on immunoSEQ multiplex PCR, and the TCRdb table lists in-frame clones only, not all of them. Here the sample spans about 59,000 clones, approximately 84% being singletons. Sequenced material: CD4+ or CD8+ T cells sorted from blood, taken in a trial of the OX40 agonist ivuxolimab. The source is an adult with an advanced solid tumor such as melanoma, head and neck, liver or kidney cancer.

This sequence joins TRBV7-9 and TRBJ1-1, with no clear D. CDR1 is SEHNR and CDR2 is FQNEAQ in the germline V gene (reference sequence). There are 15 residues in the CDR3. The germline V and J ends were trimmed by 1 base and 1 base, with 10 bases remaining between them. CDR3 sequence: CASSLVLAANTEAFF. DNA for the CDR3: TGTGCCAGCAGCTTAGTTTTGGCTGCGAACACTGAAGCTTTCTTT.

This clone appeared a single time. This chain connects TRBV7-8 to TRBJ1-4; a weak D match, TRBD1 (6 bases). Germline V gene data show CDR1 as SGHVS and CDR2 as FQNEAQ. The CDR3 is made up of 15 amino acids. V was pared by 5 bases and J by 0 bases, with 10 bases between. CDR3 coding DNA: TGTGCCAGCAGCCCGTGGACAGCAACTAATGAAAAACTGTTTTTT. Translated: CASSPWTATNEKLFF.

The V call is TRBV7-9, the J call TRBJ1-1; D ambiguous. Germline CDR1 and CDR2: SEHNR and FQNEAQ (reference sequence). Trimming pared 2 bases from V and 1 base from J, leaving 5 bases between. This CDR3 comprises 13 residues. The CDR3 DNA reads TGTGCCAGCAGCTTATCGGAGAACACTGAAGCTTTCTTT. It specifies CASSLSENTEAFF.

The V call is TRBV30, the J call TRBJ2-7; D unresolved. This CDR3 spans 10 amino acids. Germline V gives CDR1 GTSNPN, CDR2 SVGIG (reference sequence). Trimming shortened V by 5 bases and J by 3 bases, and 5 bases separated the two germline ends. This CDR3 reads CAWGNYEQYF. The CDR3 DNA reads TGTGCCTGGGGTAACTACGAGCAGTACTTC.

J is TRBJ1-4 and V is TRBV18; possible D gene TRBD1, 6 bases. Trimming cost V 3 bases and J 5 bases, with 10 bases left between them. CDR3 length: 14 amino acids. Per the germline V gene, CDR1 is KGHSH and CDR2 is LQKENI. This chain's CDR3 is CASSPGAQNEKLFF. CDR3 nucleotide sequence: TGTGCCAGCTCACCGGGGGCTCAGAATGAAAAACTGTTTTTT.

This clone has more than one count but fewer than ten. The CDR3: CASRLRDRYTEAFF. The CDR3 bases are TGTGCCAGCAGACTAAGAGACAGATACACTGAAGCTTTCTTT. The chain uses TRBV7-8 and TRBJ1-1, with a tentative D call TRBD1 (5 bases). This CDR3 region has 14 residues. Germline CDR1 is SGHVS and CDR2 is FQNEAQ. V was trimmed by 6 bases and J by 3 bases, leaving 14 bases between them.

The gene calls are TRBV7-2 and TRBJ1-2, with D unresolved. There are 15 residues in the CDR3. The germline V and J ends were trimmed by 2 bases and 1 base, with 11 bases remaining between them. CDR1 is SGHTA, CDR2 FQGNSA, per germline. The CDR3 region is CASSLNPGYNYGYTF. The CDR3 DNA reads TGTGCCAGCAGCTTAAACCCAGGTTATAACTATGGCTACACCTTC. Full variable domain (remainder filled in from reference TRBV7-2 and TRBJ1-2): GAGVSQSPSNKVTEKGKDVELRCDPISGHTALYWYRQSLGQGLEFLIYFQGNSAPDKSGLPSDRFSAERTGGSVSTLTIQRTQQEDSAVYLCASSLNPGYNYGYTFGSGTRLTVV.

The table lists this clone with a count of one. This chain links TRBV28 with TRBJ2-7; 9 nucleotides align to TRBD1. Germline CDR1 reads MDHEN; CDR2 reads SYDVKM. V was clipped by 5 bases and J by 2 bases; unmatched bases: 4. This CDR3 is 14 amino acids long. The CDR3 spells CASSETGGTYEQYF. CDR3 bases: TGTGCCAGCAGTGAGACAGGGGGGACCTACGAGCAGTACTTC. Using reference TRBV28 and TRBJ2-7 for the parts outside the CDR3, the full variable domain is DVKVTQSSRYLVKRTGEKVFLECVQDMDHENMFWYRQDPGLGLRLIYFSYDVKMKEKGDIPEGYSVSREKKERFSLILESASTNQTSMYLCASSETGGTYEQYFGPGTRLTVT.

This CDR3 reads CASSQKLGQPVSGNTIYF. CDR3 sequence (DNA): TGTGCCAGCAGCCAAAAATTGGGACAGCCGGTCTCTGGAAACACCATATATTTT. V is TRBV4-2 and J is TRBJ1-3, with 7 bases identical to TRBD1. The CDR3 has 18 amino acids. The V segment lost 2 bases and the J segment 0 bases; nucleotides outside the gene matches: 10. Germline-derived CDR1 and CDR2 are LGHNA and YNFKEQ.

The CDR3 DNA follows: TGTGCCAGCAGCTCGGGACAGGGTACCTACGAGCAGTACTTC. It codes for CASSSGQGTYEQYF. This chain uses TRBV7-9 with TRBJ2-7, with TRBD1 matching 9 bases. The germline V gene has CDR1 SEHNR and CDR2 FQNEAQ (reference sequence). V gave up 4 bases and J gave up 2 bases; unmatched junction bases: 3. The CDR3 length is 14 residues.

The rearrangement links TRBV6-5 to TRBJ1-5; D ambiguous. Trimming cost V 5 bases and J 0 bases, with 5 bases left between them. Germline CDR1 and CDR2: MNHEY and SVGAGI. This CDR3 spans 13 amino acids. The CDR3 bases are TGTGCCAGCAGTCGAAGTAGCAATCAGCCCCAGCATTTT. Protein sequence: CASSRSSNQPQHF.

The CDR3 bases are TGTGCCAGCATTCTCGACATCTCCTACGAGCAGTACTTC. Encoded protein: CASILDISYEQYF. The gene calls are TRBV6-1 and TRBJ2-7; no definite D call. The CDR3 sequence is 13 residues long. Trimming stripped 7 bases from V and 0 bases from J, with 10 bases between. CDR1 is MNHNS and CDR2 is SASEGT in the germline V gene.

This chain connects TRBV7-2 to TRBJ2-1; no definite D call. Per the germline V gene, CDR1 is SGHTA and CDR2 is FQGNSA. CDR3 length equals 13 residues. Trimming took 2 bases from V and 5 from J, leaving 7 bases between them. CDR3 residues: CASSLNRDNEQFF. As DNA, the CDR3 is TGTGCCAGCAGCTTAAACCGAGACAATGAGCAGTTCTTC.

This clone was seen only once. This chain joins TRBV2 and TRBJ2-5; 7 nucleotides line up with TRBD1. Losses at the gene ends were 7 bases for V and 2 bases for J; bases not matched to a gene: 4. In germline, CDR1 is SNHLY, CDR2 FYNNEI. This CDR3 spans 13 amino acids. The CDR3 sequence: CASIRTGQETQYF. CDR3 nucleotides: TGTGCCAGCATACGGACAGGACAAGAGACCCAGTACTTC.

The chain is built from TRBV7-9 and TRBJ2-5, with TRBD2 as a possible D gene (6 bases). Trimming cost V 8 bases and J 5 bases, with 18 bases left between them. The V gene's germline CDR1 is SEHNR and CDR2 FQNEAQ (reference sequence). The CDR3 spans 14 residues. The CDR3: CASRPRAGRETQYF. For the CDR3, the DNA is TGTGCCAGCCGCCCTAGGGCGGGGAGGGAGACCCAGTACTTC. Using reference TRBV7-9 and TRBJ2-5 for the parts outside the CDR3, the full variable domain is DTGVSQNPRHKITKRGQNVTFRCDPISEHNRLYWYRQTLGQGPEFLTYFQNEAQLEKSRLLSDRFSAERPKGSFSTLEIQRTEQGDSAMYLCASRPRAGRETQYFGPGTRLLVL.

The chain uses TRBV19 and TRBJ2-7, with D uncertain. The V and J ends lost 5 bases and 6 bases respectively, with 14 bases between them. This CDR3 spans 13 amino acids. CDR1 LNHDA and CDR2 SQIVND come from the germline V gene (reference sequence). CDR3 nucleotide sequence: TGTGCCAGTAGTCGGTACAGTCCGGGCGAGCAGTACTTC. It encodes CASSRYSPGEQYF.

CDR3 sequence reads: CASSLAGGFTDTQYF. CDR3 DNA sequence: TGTGCCAGCAGTTTAGCGGGAGGTTTCACAGATACGCAGTATTTT. The rearrangement joins TRBV5-4 to TRBJ2-3, with TRBD2 matching 10 bases. CDR3 size: 15 residues. Germline CDR1 reads SGHNT; CDR2 reads YYREEE (reference sequence). V lost 5 bases and J lost 2; bases outside the gene matches: 5.

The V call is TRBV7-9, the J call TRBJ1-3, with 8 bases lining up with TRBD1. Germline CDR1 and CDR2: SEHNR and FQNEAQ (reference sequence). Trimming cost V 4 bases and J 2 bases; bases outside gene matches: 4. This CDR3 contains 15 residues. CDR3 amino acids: CASSSPTGAGNTIYF. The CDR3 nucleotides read TGTGCCAGCAGCTCCCCGACAGGGGCTGGAAACACCATATATTTT.

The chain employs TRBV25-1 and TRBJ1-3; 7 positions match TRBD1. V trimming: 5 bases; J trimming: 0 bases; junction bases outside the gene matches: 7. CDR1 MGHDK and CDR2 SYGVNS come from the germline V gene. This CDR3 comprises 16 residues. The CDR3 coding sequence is TGTGCCAGCAGTCCCCGGACAGGCCTCTCTGGAAACACCATATATTTT. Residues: CASSPRTGLSGNTIYF.

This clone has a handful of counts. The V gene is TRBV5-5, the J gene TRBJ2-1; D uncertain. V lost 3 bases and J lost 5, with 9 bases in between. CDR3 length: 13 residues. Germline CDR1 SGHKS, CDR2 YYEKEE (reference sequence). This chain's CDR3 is CASSSGRDNEQFF. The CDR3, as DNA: TGTGCCAGCAGCTCGGGTAGAGACAATGAGCAGTTCTTC.

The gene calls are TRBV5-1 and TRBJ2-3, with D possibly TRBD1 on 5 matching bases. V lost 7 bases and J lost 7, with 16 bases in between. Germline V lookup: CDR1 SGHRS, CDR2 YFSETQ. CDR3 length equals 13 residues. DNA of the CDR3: TGCGCCAGCTTGCACCCCCAGGGAAATACGCAGTATTTT. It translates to CASLHPQGNTQYF.

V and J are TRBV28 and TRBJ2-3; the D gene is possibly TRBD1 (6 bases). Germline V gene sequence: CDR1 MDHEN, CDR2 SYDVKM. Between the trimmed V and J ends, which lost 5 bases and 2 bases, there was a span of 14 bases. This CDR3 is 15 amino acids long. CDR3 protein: CASSRTEGFTDTQYF. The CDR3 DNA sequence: TGTGCCAGCAGTCGGACAGAGGGATTCACAGATACGCAGTATTTT.

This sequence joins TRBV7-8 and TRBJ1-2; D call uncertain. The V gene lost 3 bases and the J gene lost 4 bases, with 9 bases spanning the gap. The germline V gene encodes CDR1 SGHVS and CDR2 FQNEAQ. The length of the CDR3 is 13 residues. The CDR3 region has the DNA TGTGCCAGCAGCTTGGGGAGGTCCTATGGCTACACCTTC. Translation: CASSLGRSYGYTF.

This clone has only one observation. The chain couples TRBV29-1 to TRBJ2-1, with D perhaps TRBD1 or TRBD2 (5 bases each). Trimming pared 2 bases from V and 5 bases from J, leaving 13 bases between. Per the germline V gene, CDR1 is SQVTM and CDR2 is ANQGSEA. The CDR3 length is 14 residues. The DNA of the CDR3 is TGCAGCGTTGAAACCGGGACGGGGAACAATGAGCAGTTCTTC. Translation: CSVETGTGNNEQFF.

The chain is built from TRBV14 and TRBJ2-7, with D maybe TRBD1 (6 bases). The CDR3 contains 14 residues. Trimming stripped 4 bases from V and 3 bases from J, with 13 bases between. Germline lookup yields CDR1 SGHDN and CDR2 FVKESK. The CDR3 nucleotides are TGTGCCAGCAGCCGGGTAGGGGGATACTACGAGCAGTACTTC. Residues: CASSRVGGYYEQYF.